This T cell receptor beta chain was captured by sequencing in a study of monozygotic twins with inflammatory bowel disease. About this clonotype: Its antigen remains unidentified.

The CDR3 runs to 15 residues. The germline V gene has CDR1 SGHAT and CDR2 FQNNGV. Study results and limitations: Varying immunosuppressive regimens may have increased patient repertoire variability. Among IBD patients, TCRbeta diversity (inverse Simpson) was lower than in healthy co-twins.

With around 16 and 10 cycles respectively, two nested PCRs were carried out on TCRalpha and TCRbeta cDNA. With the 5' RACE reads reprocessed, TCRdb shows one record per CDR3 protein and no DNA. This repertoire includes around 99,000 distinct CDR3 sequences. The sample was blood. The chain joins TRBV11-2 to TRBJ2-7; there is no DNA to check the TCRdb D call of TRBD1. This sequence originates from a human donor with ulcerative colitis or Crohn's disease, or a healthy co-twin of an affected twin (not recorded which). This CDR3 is CASSPIRTDTYEQYF. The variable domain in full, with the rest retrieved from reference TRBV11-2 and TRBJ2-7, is EAGVAQSPRYKIIEKRQSVAFWCNPISGHATLYWYQQILGQGPKLLIQFQNNGVVDDSQLPKDRFSAERLKGVDSTLKIQPAKLEDSAVYLCASSPIRTDTYEQYFGPGTRLTVT.